This record concerns one TCR beta chain sequence. The target of this receptor is not known. Base qualities are not recorded, but no much larger clone differs from it by a single base. TCRbeta CDR3 regions were amplified from genomic DNA using the immunoSEQ Assay, a bias-controlled multiplex PCR. The paper's data handling went like this. The number of nucleated cells in each sample was estimated by amplification of reference gene primers within the assay. Sequence reads were collapsed and filtered to measure the absolute abundance of every unique TCRbeta CDR3 rearrangement. For each sample, productive Simpson clonality was calculated as the square root of Simpson's diversity index across productive rearrangements. TCRdb's version of the immuneACCESS table is confined to in-frame rearrangements and falls short of the full clone set. An unresolved V gene accounts for under half of the shortfall where checked; the remainder is of unknown origin. From that table come the V and J calls and clone size; the DNA was used to work out D and trimming. The sample table shows some 26,000 clones, and about 88% are seen once. The leading ten clones occupy 6.5% to 8.5% of the sample.

Sequences LNHDA (CDR1) and SQIVND (CDR2) are obtained from the germline V gene (reference sequence). The CDR3 runs 14 amino acids, cysteine and phenylalanine included. Here the CDR3 DNA is all that survives: 42 bases in frame from base 1. V lost 6 bases and J lost 0 bases, and the count of bases not matched to a germline gene is 2. These data are taken from a study of blood T cell repertoires in COVID-19 (dated by TCRdb to the early 2020s). Broadly, across the study: Samples covering the acute and convalescent phases of COVID-19 were provided by collaborators in the United States, Italy and Spain. The sample metadata nearly always contained a de-identified subject ID, COVID-19 status, age in years and sex. Samples were obtained from the ongoing ImmuneRACE study (first 160 participants) and from some 1,300 subjects provided by 6 global collaborators. The repertoires were released in a freely available public database meant as a resource for research on the immune response to SARS-CoV-2. The prospective study material was composed of cDNA or gDNA derived from T cells, B-cell-depleted T cells, or PBMCs. Where available, HLA class I and class II types were obtained from metadata supplied by the sample provider rather than from assay-based typing. Deeply sampled blood TCRbeta repertoires from subjects exposed to, actively infected with, or recovered from COVID-19 were included in the dataset.

Each collaborating institution followed its own protocols to collect whole blood in K2EDTA tubes. For TCRbeta analysis, collaborator samples were shipped as frozen whole blood, as isolated PBMCs, or as DNA extracted from either sample type. What the study reported, not specific to this receptor: The quantity of clinical and demographic metadata differed by source and by participant and was supplied without curation.

The specimen sequenced was peripheral blood. This TCR came from a woman aged 45-65 years with active COVID-19. Here the chain combines TRBV19 and TRBJ2-7; 10 central nucleotides agree with TRBD2. The bases read TGTGCCAGTAGCGGGACTAGCGCCTCCTACGAGCAGTACTTC. Translated, this gives CASSGTSASYEQYF.